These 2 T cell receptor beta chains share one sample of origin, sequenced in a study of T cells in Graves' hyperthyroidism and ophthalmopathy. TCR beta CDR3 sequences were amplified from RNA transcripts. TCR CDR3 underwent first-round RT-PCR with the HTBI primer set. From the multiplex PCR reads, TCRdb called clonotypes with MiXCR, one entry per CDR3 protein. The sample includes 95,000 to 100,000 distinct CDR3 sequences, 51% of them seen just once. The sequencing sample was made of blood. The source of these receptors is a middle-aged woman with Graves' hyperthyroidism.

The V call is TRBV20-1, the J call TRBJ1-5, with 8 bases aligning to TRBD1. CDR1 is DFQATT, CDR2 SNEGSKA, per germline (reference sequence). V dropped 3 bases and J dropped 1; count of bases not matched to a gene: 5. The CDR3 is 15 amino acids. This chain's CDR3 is CSARTGEGSNQPQHF. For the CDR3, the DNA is TGCAGTGCTAGGACAGGGGAGGGGAGCAATCAGCCCCAGCATTTT.

In DNA form, the CDR3 reads TGTGCCAGCATCCCCTTTGGGACAGGGGTGTTATTGGAGACCCAGTACTTC. Protein product: CASIPFGTGVLLETQYF. This chain joins TRBV7-2 and TRBJ2-5; 10 bases agree with TRBD1. The V gene end was trimmed by 7 bases and the J gene end by 5 bases; junction bases not matched to a gene: 16. The CDR3 is 17 residues long. Germline CDR1 SGHTA, CDR2 FQGNSA. Variable domain in full (rest from reference TRBV7-2 and TRBJ2-5): GAGVSQSPSNKVTEKGKDVELRCDPISGHTALYWYRQSLGQGLEFLIYFQGNSAPDKSGLPSDRFSAERTGGSVSTLTIQRTQQEDSAVYLCASIPFGTGVLLETQYFGPGTRLLVL.